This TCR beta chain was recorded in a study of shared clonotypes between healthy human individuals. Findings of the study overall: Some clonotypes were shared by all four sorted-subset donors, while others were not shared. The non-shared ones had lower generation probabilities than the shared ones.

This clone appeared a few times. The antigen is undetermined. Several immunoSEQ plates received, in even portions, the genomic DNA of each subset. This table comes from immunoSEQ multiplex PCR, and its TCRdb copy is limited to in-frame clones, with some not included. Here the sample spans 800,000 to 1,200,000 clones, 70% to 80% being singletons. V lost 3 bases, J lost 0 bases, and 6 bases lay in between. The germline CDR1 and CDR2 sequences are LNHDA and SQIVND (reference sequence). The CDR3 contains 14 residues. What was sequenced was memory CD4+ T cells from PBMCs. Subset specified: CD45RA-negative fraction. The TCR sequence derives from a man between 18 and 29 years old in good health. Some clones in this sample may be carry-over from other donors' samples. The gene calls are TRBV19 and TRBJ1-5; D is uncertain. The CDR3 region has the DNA TGTGCCAGTAGTATGTACAGTAGCAATCAGCCCCAGCATTTT. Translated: CASSMYSSNQPQHF.